The 10 T cell receptor beta chains in this list originate from one sample, sequenced in a study of early T cells in non-severe SARS-CoV-2 infection. TCRdb fed the 5' RACE reads into MiXCR, producing one record per CDR3 protein. This sample has some 32,000 distinct CDR3 sequences, with around 7% found just once. Sample: whole blood. Receptor source: an adult who was a healthcare worker with PCR-confirmed SARS-CoV-2 infection or an uninfected control (not recorded which).

This clonotype was seen at least ten times. This chain links TRBV6-6 with TRBJ1-5; D remains unclear. Germline loops: CDR1 MNHNY, CDR2 SVGAGI (reference sequence). V dropped 2 bases and J dropped 2 bases, with 1 base sitting between them. The CDR3 extends over 12 amino acids. The CDR3 DNA is TGTGCCAGCAGTTACGGCAATCAGCCCCAGCATTTT. It translates to CASSYGNQPQHF.

This clonotype was seen at least ten times. The V and J genes are TRBV20-1 and TRBJ1-1; D possibly corresponds to TRBD1 (6 bases). CDR3 size: 12 residues. CDR1 is DFQATT and CDR2 is SNEGSKA in the germline V gene (reference sequence). Trimming removed 2 bases at V and 8 bases at J, with 12 bases between. The CDR3 spells CSARRDTLEAFF. CDR3 DNA: TGCAGTGCTAGACGGGACACCCTAGAAGCTTTCTTT.

There are a few counts of this clonotype. The chain employs TRBV7-2 and TRBJ2-7; no firm D call. V gave up 1 base and J gave up 0 bases, with 7 bases separating them. The germline V gene encodes CDR1 SGHTA and CDR2 FQGNSA. The CDR3 runs to 14 residues. CDR3 in amino acids: CASSLGSYSYEQYF. As DNA, the CDR3 is TGTGCCAGCAGCTTAGGGTCTTACTCCTACGAGCAGTACTTC.

The sample holds many counts of this clonotype. The chain links TRBV9 to TRBJ2-7; D perhaps matches TRBD2 (5 bases). Trimming pared 4 bases from V and 1 base from J, leaving 18 bases between. Looked up from germline, CDR1 is SGDLS and CDR2 is YYNGEE. The CDR3 runs 16 residues. The CDR3 loop reads CASSPGGSVMSYEQYF. The CDR3 bases are TGTGCCAGCAGCCCGGGCGGTAGCGTAATGTCCTACGAGCAGTACTTC.

The sample holds many counts of this clonotype. The V gene is TRBV10-3, the J gene TRBJ1-3; 12 positions agree with TRBD1. CDR3 length: 16 residues. Germline V gene data show CDR1 as ENHRY and CDR2 as SYGVKD. J gave up 4 bases and V 7 bases, and 8 bases lay outside the gene matches. CDR3 sequence reads: CAITPGQGAWGNTIYF. The DNA for the CDR3 is TGTGCCATCACCCCGGGACAGGGGGCTTGGGGAAACACCATATATTTT.

This clonotype has at least ten counts. V is TRBV2 and J is TRBJ2-7, with TRBD2 matching over 14 bases. After removal of 4 bases from V and 9 bases from J, the junction contained 8 bases not matched to a gene. Germline V gives CDR1 SNHLY, CDR2 FYNNEI. The CDR3 extends over 15 amino acids. The CDR3 coding sequence is TGTGCCAGCAGTGTGGGACTAGCGGGGGACGAGAGGCAGTACTTC. Amino acid sequence: CASSVGLAGDERQYF. Using reference TRBV2 and TRBJ2-7 for the parts outside the CDR3, the full variable domain is EPEVTQTPSHQVTQMGQEVILRCVPISNHLYFYWYRQILGQKVEFLVSFYNNEISEKSEIFDDQFSVERPDGSNFTLKIRSTKLEDSAMYFCASSVGLAGDERQYFGPGTRLTVT.

In its sample, this clonotype was seen many times. The chain couples TRBV19 to TRBJ1-2, with no clear D. Trimming cost V 3 bases and J 2 bases, with 10 bases left between them. This CDR3 spans 14 amino acids. Germline CDR1 LNHDA, CDR2 SQIVND (reference sequence). This chain's CDR3 is CASSISAGNYGYTF. In DNA, the CDR3 is TGTGCCAGTAGTATTTCGGCGGGCAACTATGGCTACACCTTC.

This clonotype was counted ten times or more. The chain couples TRBV12-5 to TRBJ2-7; D is unclear. The CDR3 is made up of 12 amino acids. Germline V CDR1 and CDR2: LGHNT, FRNRAP. The ends were cut back, 2 bases at V and 10 bases at J, with 12 bases in the middle. The CDR3 reads CASGLLGFEQYF. The CDR3 nucleotides are TGTGCTAGTGGTTTGTTAGGTTTCGAACAGTACTTC.

This clonotype has at least ten counts. The V and J genes are TRBV5-1 and TRBJ2-6; D might be TRBD1 (6 bases). Germline V gene lookup returns CDR1 SGHRS and CDR2 YFSETQ. The CDR3 length is 18 residues. Trimming stripped 3 bases from V and 0 bases from J, with 16 bases between. This chain's CDR3 is CASSWMDTGSSGANVLTF. In DNA form, the CDR3 reads TGCGCCAGCAGCTGGATGGATACAGGGTCCTCTGGGGCCAACGTCCTGACTTTC.

This clonotype was picked up one time. A much more abundant neighbour one base away suggests this may be a read error. The V call is TRBV7-2, the J call TRBJ1-2; no reliable D call. Germline CDR1 SGHTA, CDR2 FQGNSA. V shed 1 base and J shed 9 bases, with 15 bases lying between them. This CDR3 has 14 residues. The CDR3 loop reads CASSLGAGSRSYTF. CDR3 bases: TGTGCCAGCAGCTTAGGAGCGGGTAGTCGTAGCTACACCTTC. The full variable domain, in which reference TRBV7-2 and TRBJ1-2 provide the parts outside the CDR3, is GAGVSQSPSNKVTEKGKDVELRCDPISGHTALYWYRQSLGQGLEFLIYFQGNSAPDKSGLPSDRFSAERTGGSVSTLTIQRTQQEDSAVYLCASSLGAGSRSYTFGSGTRLTVV.